This T cell receptor (beta chain) was identified in a study of identical twins. This clonotype was observed a handful of times. This CDR3 is built from 14 residues. V was clipped by 1 base and J by 4 bases, with 10 bases between them. CDR1 is SGHAT, CDR2 FQNNGV, per germline. In TCRdb, the 5' RACE reads were re-called with MiXCR into one record per CDR3 protein. Among 400,000 to 550,000 distinct CDR3 sequences listed, about 24% were seen once. This same sample was also taken into another study, of T cells expressing NK-cell markers. According to that study: From sorted CD3+CD56+NKG2C+, CD3+CD56+NKG2C- and CD3+CD56-NKG2C+ T cells came the TCR beta repertoires.

This TCR was sampled from a young woman in good health. This chain joins TRBV11-2 and TRBJ1-1; D is unresolved. Sequencing was carried out using CD4+ T cells sorted from blood. The CDR3 region has the DNA TGTGCCAGCAGCTTAGGGCTCCTAGGCACTGAAGCTTTCTTT. Amino acid sequence: CASSLGLLGTEAFF.